This TCR beta chain emerged from a study of blood T cell repertoires in COVID-19. Study-level background: The United States, Italy and Spain supplied acute and convalescent COVID-19 samples. T cells, B-cell-depleted T cells, or PBMCs supplied cDNA or gDNA.

Authors' methods: Amplifying reference gene primers gave estimates of nucleated cell counts. Produced via immunoSEQ multiplex PCR; TCRdb's table is partial and in-frame only. V, J and clone size were drawn from that table, and D and trimming were deduced from the DNA. This sample has tens of thousands of clones, with roughly 88% found just once. Germline V gives CDR1 SGHAT, CDR2 FQNNGV. The CDR3 contains 17 residues. Unmatched junction bases numbered 5, after V lost 0 bases and J lost 0 bases. This clone was observed a handful of times. This TCR was recovered from a man aged 65 to 79 with acute or convalescent COVID-19. The sequenced sample consisted of peripheral blood. V and J are TRBV11-2 and TRBJ2-1; 7 nucleotides agree with TRBD2. The CDR3 DNA follows: TGTGCCAGCAGCTTAGATCGGGGGGTGAGCTCCTACAATGAGCAGTTCTTC. It translates to CASSLDRGVSSYNEQFF. Drawing the rest from reference TRBV11-2 and TRBJ2-1, the complete variable domain is EAGVAQSPRYKIIEKRQSVAFWCNPISGHATLYWYQQILGQGPKLLIQFQNNGVVDDSQLPKDRFSAERLKGVDSTLKIQPAKLEDSAVYLCASSLDRGVSSYNEQFFGPGTRLTVL.